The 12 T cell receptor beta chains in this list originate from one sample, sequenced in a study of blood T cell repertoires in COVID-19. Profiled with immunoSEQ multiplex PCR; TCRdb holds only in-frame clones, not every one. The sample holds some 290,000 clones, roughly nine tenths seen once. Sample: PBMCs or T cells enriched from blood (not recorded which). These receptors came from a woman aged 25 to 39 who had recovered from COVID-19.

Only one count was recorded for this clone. The CDR3, as DNA: TGTGCCTGGAGTGTAGGACTAGCGGGAGTAAATGAGCAGTTCTTC. Protein: CAWSVGLAGVNEQFF. The chain combines TRBV30 with TRBJ2-1, with 13 bases matching TRBD2. The J segment lost 7 bases and the V segment lost 0 bases, leaving 3 bases of the junction unmatched. The CDR3 is 15 residues long. The germline V gene has CDR1 GTSNPN and CDR2 SVGIG (reference sequence).

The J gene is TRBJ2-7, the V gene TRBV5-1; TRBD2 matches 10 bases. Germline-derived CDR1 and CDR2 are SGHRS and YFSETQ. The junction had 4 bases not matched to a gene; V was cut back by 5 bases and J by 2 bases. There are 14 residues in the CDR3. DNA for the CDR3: TGCGCCAGCAGTTTAACTAGCGGGGCCTACGAGCAGTACTTC. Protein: CASSLTSGAYEQYF.

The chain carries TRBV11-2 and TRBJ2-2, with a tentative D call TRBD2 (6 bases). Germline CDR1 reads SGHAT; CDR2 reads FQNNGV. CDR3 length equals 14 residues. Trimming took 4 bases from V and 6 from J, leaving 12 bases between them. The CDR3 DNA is TGTGCCAGCAGCTCCCTCCCGGGGGCCGGGGAGCTGTTTTTT. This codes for CASSSLPGAGELFF.

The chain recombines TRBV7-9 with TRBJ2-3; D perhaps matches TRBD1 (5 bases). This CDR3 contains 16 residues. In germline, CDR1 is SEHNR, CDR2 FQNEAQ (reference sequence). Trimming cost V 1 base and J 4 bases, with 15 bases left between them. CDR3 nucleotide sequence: TGTGCCAGCAGCTTAGAATGGCCGCCCAGGGCAGATACGCAGTATTTT. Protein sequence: CASSLEWPPRADTQYF.

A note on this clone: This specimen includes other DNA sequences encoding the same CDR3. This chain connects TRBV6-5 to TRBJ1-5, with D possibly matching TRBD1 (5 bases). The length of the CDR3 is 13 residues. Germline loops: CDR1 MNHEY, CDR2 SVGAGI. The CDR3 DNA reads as TGTGCTACCAAAACAGGCCTCTTAAGGCCCCAGCATTTT. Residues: CATKTGLLRPQHF.

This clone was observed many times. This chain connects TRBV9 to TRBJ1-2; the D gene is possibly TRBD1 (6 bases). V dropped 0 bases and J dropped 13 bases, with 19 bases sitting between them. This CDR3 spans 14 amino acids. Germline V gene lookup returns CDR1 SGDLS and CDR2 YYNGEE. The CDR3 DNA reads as TGTGCCAGCAGCGTAGGAAATTCTGGGGACATTGCCACCTTC. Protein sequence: CASSVGNSGDIATF.

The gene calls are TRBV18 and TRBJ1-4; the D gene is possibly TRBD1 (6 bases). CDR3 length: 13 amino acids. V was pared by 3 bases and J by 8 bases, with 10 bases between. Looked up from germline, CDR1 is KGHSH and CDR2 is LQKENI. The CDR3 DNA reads TGTGCCAGCTCACCTGAGGGGGAAGAAAAACTGTTTTTT. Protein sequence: CASSPEGEEKLFF.

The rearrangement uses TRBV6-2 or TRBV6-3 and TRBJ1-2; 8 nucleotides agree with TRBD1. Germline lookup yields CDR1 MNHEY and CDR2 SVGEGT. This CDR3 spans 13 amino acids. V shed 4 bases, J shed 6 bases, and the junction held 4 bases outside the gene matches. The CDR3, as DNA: TGTGCCAGCAGTTTCGGACAGGGAGATGGCTACACCTTC. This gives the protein CASSFGQGDGYTF.

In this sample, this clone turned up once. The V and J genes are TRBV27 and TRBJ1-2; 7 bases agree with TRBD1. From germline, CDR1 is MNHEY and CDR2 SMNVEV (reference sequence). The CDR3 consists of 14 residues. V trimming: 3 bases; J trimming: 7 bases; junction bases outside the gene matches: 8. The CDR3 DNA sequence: TGTGCCAGCAGTTTGGCTAACAGGGGTTCTGGCTACACCTTC. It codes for CASSLANRGSGYTF.

The CDR3: CASSHGRESNEKLFF. As DNA, the CDR3 is TGTGCCAGCAGCCACGGACGGGAATCTAATGAAAAACTGTTTTTT. The gene calls are TRBV6-5 and TRBJ1-4; unclear D gene. Per the germline V gene, CDR1 is MNHEY and CDR2 is SVGAGI. With 6 bases removed from V and 3 bases from J, the gap between germline ends came to 14 bases. This CDR3 comprises 15 residues.

CDR3 sequence (DNA): TGTGCCAGCAGCCTAGTGGGGAGAGCGGCGAACACCGGGGAGCTGTTTTTT. The encoded protein is CASSLVGRAANTGELFF. The chain has TRBV7-3 and TRBJ2-2; a possible D gene is TRBD2 (5 bases). This CDR3 is 17 amino acids long. In germline, CDR1 is SGHTA, CDR2 FQGTGA. Trimming stripped 5 bases from V and 0 bases from J, with 16 bases between.

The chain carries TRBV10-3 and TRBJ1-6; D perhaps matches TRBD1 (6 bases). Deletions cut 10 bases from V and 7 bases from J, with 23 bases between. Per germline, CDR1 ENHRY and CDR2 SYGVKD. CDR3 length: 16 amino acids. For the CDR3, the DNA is TGTGCCACCCAAGGCAGGGGCGGCCGTCACAATTCACCCCTCCACTTT. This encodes CATQGRGGRHNSPLHF.